This T cell receptor beta chain was identified in a study of T-cell reconstitution after alpha-beta-depleted transplantation in children. The V and J ends lost 5 bases and 3 bases respectively, with 19 bases between them. This CDR3 contains 16 residues. The germline V gene has CDR1 SEHNR and CDR2 FQNEAQ (reference sequence). Using unique molecular identifiers, the investigators prepared the TCRbeta library. In TCRdb, the PCR reads were re-called with MiXCR into one record per CDR3 protein. Among approximately 590,000 distinct CDR3 sequences, over 9.5% were seen once, and the ten largest hold less than 5%. This clonotype was seen ten or more times.

The genes are TRBV7-9 and TRBJ1-1, with a tentative D call TRBD1 (5 bases). The clonotype was recovered from a human donor who donated a stem cell graft to a child with acute myeloid leukemia. The source material was PBMCs from the stem cell graft donor, sampled from the stem cell graft. Here the CDR3 DNA reads TGTGCCAGCAGCCCCCCCTCCAGGGTCACGGACACTGAAGCTTTCTTT. Its protein is CASSPPSRVTDTEAFF.